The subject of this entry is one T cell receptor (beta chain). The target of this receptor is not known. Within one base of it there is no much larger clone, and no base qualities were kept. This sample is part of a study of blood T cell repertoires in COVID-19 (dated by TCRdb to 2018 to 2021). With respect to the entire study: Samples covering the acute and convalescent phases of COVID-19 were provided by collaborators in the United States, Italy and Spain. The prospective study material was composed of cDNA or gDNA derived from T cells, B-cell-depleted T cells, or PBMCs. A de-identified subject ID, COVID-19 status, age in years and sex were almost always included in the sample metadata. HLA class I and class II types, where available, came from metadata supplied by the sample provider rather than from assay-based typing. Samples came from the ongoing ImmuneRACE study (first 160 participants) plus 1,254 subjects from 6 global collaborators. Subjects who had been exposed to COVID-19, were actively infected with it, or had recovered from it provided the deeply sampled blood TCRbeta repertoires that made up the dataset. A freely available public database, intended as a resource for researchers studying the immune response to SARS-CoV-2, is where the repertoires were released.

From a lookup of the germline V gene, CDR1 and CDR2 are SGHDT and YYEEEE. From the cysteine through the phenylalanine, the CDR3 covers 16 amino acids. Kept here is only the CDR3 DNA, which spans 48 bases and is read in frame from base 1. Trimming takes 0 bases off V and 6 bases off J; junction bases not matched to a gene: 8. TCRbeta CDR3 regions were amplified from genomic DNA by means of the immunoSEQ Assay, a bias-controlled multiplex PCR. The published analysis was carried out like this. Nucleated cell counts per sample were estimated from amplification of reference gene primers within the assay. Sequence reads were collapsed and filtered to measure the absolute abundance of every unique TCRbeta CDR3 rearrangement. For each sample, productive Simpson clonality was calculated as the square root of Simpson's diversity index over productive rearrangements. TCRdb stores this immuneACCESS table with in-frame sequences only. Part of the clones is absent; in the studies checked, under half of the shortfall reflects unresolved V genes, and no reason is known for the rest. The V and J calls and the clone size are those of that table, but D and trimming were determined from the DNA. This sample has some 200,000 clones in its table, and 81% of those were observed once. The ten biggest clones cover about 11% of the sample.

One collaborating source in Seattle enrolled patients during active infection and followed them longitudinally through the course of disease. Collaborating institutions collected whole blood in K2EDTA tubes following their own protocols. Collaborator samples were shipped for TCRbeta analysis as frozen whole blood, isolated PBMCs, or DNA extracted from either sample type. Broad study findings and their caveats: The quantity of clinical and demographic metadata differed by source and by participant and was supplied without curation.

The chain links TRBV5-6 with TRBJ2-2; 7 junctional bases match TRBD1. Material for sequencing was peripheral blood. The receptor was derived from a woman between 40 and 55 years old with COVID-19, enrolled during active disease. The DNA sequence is TGTGCCAGCAGCTTGGCTCCGAGACAGGGTGCCGGGGAGCTGTTTTTT. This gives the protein CASSLAPRQGAGELFF.